A selection of T cell receptor beta chains follows, all from one sample in a study of blood T cell repertoires in COVID-19. Using immunoSEQ multiplex PCR, the repertoire was profiled, and TCRdb retains in-frame clones only, with some absent. This table has 150,000 to 200,000 clones, about 86% appearing once. What was sequenced was peripheral blood. These receptor sequences come from a man aged 50-59 years with active or convalescent COVID-19. CDR3s include the opening cysteine and the closing phenylalanine or tryptophan. Fields, in order: clone size, D gene, V gene, CDR3 protein. A D gene is named only where the DNA matches it firmly. Part of the rows lack a size; the others show once, few, many or a class for expanded clones.

clone_size: -
d_call: TRBD2
v_call: TRBV7-2
cdr3_aa: CASSLGTSGGLDEQFF

clone_size: -
d_call: TRBD1
v_call: TRBV2
cdr3_aa: CASRKTGWKHTF

clone_size: -
d_call: -
v_call: TRBV21-1
cdr3_aa: CASSKRSGERDQPQHF

clone_size: -
d_call: -
v_call: TRBV7-9
cdr3_aa: CASSPSGWLSNQPQHF

clone_size: -
d_call: -
v_call: TRBV6-5
cdr3_aa: CASSSTVSGANVLTF

clone_size: -
d_call: -
v_call: TRBV6-5
cdr3_aa: CASREKMNTEAFF

clone_size: once
d_call: -
v_call: TRBV30
cdr3_aa: CAWSVLSGMKWETQYF

clone_size: -
d_call: TRBD2
v_call: TRBV5-5
cdr3_aa: CASSPPRGLAGEETQYF

clone_size: -
d_call: TRBD2
v_call: TRBV7-2
cdr3_aa: CASNWGGSYEQYF

clone_size: -
d_call: -
v_call: TRBV6-5
cdr3_aa: CASTQNLEQYF

clone_size: -
d_call: TRBD2
v_call: TRBV3-1/TRBV3-2
cdr3_aa: CASSRTSDPDTQYF

clone_size: -
d_call: TRBD2
v_call: TRBV18
cdr3_aa: CASSPSGPSYNEQFF

clone_size: -
d_call: -
v_call: TRBV24-1
cdr3_aa: CATSEQGTQGYTF

clone_size: -
d_call: TRBD2
v_call: TRBV28
cdr3_aa: CASSPGTSVLGEQYF

clone_size: -
d_call: -
v_call: TRBV14
cdr3_aa: CASSQVLRSPLHF

clone_size: -
d_call: TRBD2
v_call: TRBV27
cdr3_aa: CASSPHGTSGGNEQFF

clone_size: -
d_call: TRBD1
v_call: TRBV4-2
cdr3_aa: CASSQVLGGVIGYTF

clone_size: -
d_call: TRBD2
v_call: TRBV11-3
cdr3_aa: CASSPGLAADREQYF

clone_size: -
d_call: -
v_call: TRBV28
cdr3_aa: CASRERYNSPLHF

clone_size: -
d_call: -
v_call: TRBV12-3/TRBV12-4
cdr3_aa: CASSLIGNSPLHF

clone_size: -
d_call: -
v_call: TRBV5-1
cdr3_aa: CASSDTTGVGYTF

clone_size: once
d_call: -
v_call: TRBV21-1
cdr3_aa: CASSKVDRLQREGFNEQFF

clone_size: -
d_call: -
v_call: TRBV6-2/TRBV6-3
cdr3_aa: CASTPVGAVYEQYF

clone_size: -
d_call: -
v_call: TRBV21-1
cdr3_aa: CASSKGGLAAERSTDTQYF

clone_size: -
d_call: -
v_call: TRBV12-3/TRBV12-4
cdr3_aa: CASSLGGDQPQHF

clone_size: -
d_call: -
v_call: TRBV3-1/TRBV3-2
cdr3_aa: CASLLQGVQETQYF

clone_size: -
d_call: -
v_call: TRBV19
cdr3_aa: CASSSAPGNTEAFF

clone_size: -
d_call: TRBD1
v_call: TRBV5-6
cdr3_aa: CASSLVSGGRTEAFF

clone_size: -
d_call: -
v_call: TRBV19
cdr3_aa: CASSIRRSGEKYEQYF

clone_size: -
d_call: -
v_call: TRBV3-1/TRBV3-2
cdr3_aa: CASSQDRSGSWTQYF

clone_size: -
d_call: -
v_call: TRBV5-5
cdr3_aa: CASSFSTGNTEAFF

clone_size: -
d_call: -
v_call: TRBV6-5
cdr3_aa: CASSYGQYNQPQHF

clone_size: -
d_call: TRBD2
v_call: TRBV11-3
cdr3_aa: CASSTGTSVYQETQYF

clone_size: -
d_call: TRBD1
v_call: TRBV4-2
cdr3_aa: CASSQGDRGLTEAFF

clone_size: -
d_call: -
v_call: TRBV11-2
cdr3_aa: CASKVRVTDTQYF

clone_size: -
d_call: -
v_call: TRBV7-2
cdr3_aa: CASSSDIAQYF

clone_size: few
d_call: -
v_call: TRBV2
cdr3_aa: CASSEPTGRGTEAFF

clone_size: once
d_call: -
v_call: TRBV7-2
cdr3_aa: CASSLDQTYEKLFF

clone_size: -
d_call: -
v_call: TRBV9
cdr3_aa: CASSVIAATSTDTQYF

clone_size: -
d_call: -
v_call: TRBV21-1
cdr3_aa: CASSKQSNGFAAGDEQYF

clone_size: -
d_call: TRBD1
v_call: TRBV6-1
cdr3_aa: CASSVGTDQPQHF